Following are 30 T cell receptor beta chains from one sample sequenced in a study of shared clonotypes between healthy human individuals. Data came from immunoSEQ multiplex PCR; TCRdb stores just in-frame clones and leaves some out. The profile shows over a million clones, about 80% of them singletons. The sequencing sample was made of memory CD4+ T cells from PBMCs. Subset indicated: CD45RA-negative fraction. The origin of the receptors is a man younger than 30 in good health. Some clones in this sample may be carry-over from other donors' samples.

The rearrangement joins TRBV5-1 to TRBJ2-5; tentative D call: TRBD2 (5 bases). CDR1 and CDR2 (germline): SGHRS, YFSETQ. CDR3 length: 15 amino acids. The germline V and J ends were trimmed by 4 bases and 4 bases, with 17 bases remaining between them. For the CDR3, the DNA is TGCGCCAGCAGCGTAGTTCAGGTGGCGGGAGAGACCCAGTACTTC. Protein sequence: CASSVVQVAGETQYF.

This sequence joins TRBV19 and TRBJ2-2, with D perhaps matching TRBD2 (6 bases). Per germline, CDR1 LNHDA and CDR2 SQIVND (reference sequence). The CDR3 has 14 amino acids. V lost 1 base and J 4 bases, leaving 7 bases between the germline ends. CDR3 sequence (DNA): TGTGCCAGTAGTATAGTCGGGGGCACCGGGGAGCTGTTTTTT. Translated: CASSIVGGTGELFF. The full variable domain, in which reference TRBV19 and TRBJ2-2 provide the parts outside the CDR3, is DGGITQSPKYLFRKEGQNVTLSCEQNLNHDAMYWYRQDPGQGLRLIYYSQIVNDFQKGDIAEGYSVSREKKESFPLTVTSAQKNPTAFYLCASSIVGGTGELFFGEGSRLTVL.

The genes are TRBV5-6 and TRBJ2-5; TRBD2 matches at 7 bases. J was trimmed by 1 base and V by 5 bases; bases with no gene match: 8. Germline values: CDR1 SGHDT, CDR2 YYEEEE. This CDR3 is 15 amino acids long. CDR3 in DNA: TGTGCCAGCAGTCTCGGACCGGGGGGCCAAGAGACCCAGTACTTC. Protein product: CASSLGPGGQETQYF.

This clone was seen more than once but under ten times. This same CDR3 is encoded by further DNA sequences in the sample. The CDR3 DNA is TGTGCCAGCAGCCCCGGGACAGGGGGCAATCAGCCCCAGCATTTT. Translating gives CASSPGTGGNQPQHF. The chain employs TRBV6-4 and TRBJ1-5; 10 bases fit TRBD1. V was clipped by 6 bases and J by 2 bases; unmatched bases: 4. The CDR3 extends over 15 amino acids. The germline gives CDR1 MRHNA, CDR2 SNTAGT.

The rearrangement joins TRBV27 to TRBJ1-5; 9 bases match TRBD1. Germline-derived CDR1 and CDR2 are MNHEY and SMNVEV (reference sequence). Unmatched junction bases numbered 4, after V lost 3 bases and J lost 4 bases. The length of the CDR3 is 15 residues. CDR3 region: CASSFGDRVNQPQHF. DNA for the CDR3: TGTGCCAGCAGTTTCGGGGACAGGGTAAATCAGCCCCAGCATTTT.

The CDR3 reads CASRAGTGHYGYTF. As DNA, the CDR3 is TGTGCCAGCAGGGCCGGGACAGGGCACTATGGCTACACCTTC. This chain links TRBV6-1 with TRBJ1-2; 9 bases fit TRBD1. J was trimmed by 3 bases and V by 6 bases; bases with no gene match: 5. The germline CDR1 and CDR2 sequences are MNHNS and SASEGT. The CDR3 is made up of 14 amino acids.

CDR3 sequence: CASSLALTSEGPDTQYF. The CDR3 nucleotides are TGTGCCAGCAGCTTGGCCTTGACTAGCGAGGGCCCAGATACGCAGTATTTT. This chain joins TRBV5-6 and TRBJ2-3; 8 bases map to TRBD2. The V gene end was trimmed by 0 bases and the J gene end by 4 bases; junction bases not matched to a gene: 10. Germline CDR1 reads SGHDT; CDR2 reads YYEEEE. This CDR3 has 17 residues.

In this sample, this clone turned up a few times. This specimen includes other DNA sequences encoding the same CDR3. This chain uses TRBV30 with TRBJ1-1; D remains ambiguous. CDR1 is GTSNPN and CDR2 is SVGIG in the germline V gene (reference sequence). The ends were cut back, 4 bases at V and 1 base at J, with 10 bases in the middle. CDR3 length equals 13 residues. The CDR3 DNA reads as TGTGCCTGGAAACGGCAAGCGAACACTGAAGCTTTCTTT. It translates to CAWKRQANTEAFF. The full variable domain, in which reference TRBV30 and TRBJ1-1 provide the parts outside the CDR3, is SQTIHQWPATLVQPVGSPLSLECTVEGTSNPNLYWYRQAAGRGLQLLFYSVGIGQISSEVPQNLSASRPQDRQFILSSKKLLLSDSGFYLCAWKRQANTEAFFGQGTRLTVV.

The rearrangement joins TRBV30 to TRBJ2-5; weak D call: TRBD2 (5 bases). The better agreement between TRBJ2-7 and the DNA end casts doubt on the J call. Germline V lookup: CDR1 GTSNPN, CDR2 SVGIG (reference sequence). The CDR3 extends over 12 amino acids. Here the CDR3 reads CAWSNRDYEQYF. CDR3 nucleotides: TGTGCCTGGAGTAACCGGGACTACGAGCAGTACTTC.

The chain is built from TRBV18 and TRBJ1-1; 8 nucleotides align to TRBD1. The CDR3 is 15 residues long. J gave up 1 base and V 4 bases, and 5 bases lay outside the gene matches. The V gene's germline CDR1 is KGHSH and CDR2 LQKENI. CDR3 sequence (DNA): TGTGCCAGCTCACTTGGACAGGGTTGGAACACTGAAGCTTTCTTT. This sequence encodes CASSLGQGWNTEAFF.

This clone was seen a single time. Here the CDR3 reads CASSAHEAGDTQYF. The DNA for the CDR3 is TGTGCCAGCAGCGCCCACGAAGCCGGGGATACGCAGTATTTT. J is TRBJ2-3 and V is TRBV7-9; D unclear. The CDR3 covers 14 residues. Germline loops: CDR1 SEHNR, CDR2 FQNEAQ (reference sequence). The V end was cut by 5 bases, the J end by 6 bases, with 15 bases between.

The V call is TRBV2, the J call TRBJ1-1; 9 nucleotides line up with TRBD1. This CDR3 has 17 amino acids. Per the germline V gene, CDR1 is SNHLY and CDR2 is FYNNEI. The V and J ends lost 10 bases and 0 bases, in that order; junction bases with no gene match: 15. Here the CDR3 reads CATQGRTGESMNTEAFF. The DNA for the CDR3 is TGTGCCACCCAGGGGAGGACAGGGGAATCCATGAACACTGAAGCTTTCTTT.

This clone occurred a few times. This rearrangement joins TRBV19 to TRBJ1-2; 9 nucleotides line up with TRBD1. Germline CDR1 and CDR2: LNHDA and SQIVND (reference sequence). The CDR3 extends over 12 amino acids. V lost 8 bases and J lost 4; bases outside the gene matches: 2. The CDR3 loop reads CASGDRAYGYTF. CDR3 nucleotides: TGTGCCAGTGGGGACAGGGCCTATGGCTACACCTTC. Variable domain in full (rest from reference TRBV19 and TRBJ1-2): DGGITQSPKYLFRKEGQNVTLSCEQNLNHDAMYWYRQDPGQGLRLIYYSQIVNDFQKGDIAEGYSVSREKKESFPLTVTSAQKNPTAFYLCASGDRAYGYTFGSGTRLTVV.

The chain has TRBV4-2 and TRBJ1-2; no reliable D call. Germline CDR1 LGHNA, CDR2 YNFKEQ. The CDR3 extends over 13 amino acids. The V and J ends lost 0 bases and 4 bases respectively, with 6 bases between them. This chain's CDR3 is CASSQEDPYGYTF. DNA of the CDR3: TGTGCCAGCAGCCAAGAGGACCCCTATGGCTACACCTTC.

V and J are TRBV4-3 and TRBJ2-5, with unresolved D. CDR3 length equals 14 residues. The ends were cut back, 4 bases at V and 4 bases at J, with 13 bases in the middle. The germline gives CDR1 LGHNA, CDR2 YSLEER. The CDR3 here is CASSPGAEGETQYF. The CDR3, as DNA: TGCGCCAGCAGCCCGGGCGCGGAAGGAGAGACCCAGTACTTC.

This clone was observed a single time. This rearrangement joins TRBV29-1 to TRBJ1-1, with 9 bases matching TRBD1. The CDR3 is 15 residues long. Losses at the gene ends were 6 bases for V and 0 bases for J; bases not matched to a gene: 8. The germline V gene has CDR1 SQVTM and CDR2 ANQGSEA. CDR3 nucleotide sequence: TGCAGCGTGGGGGGGACAGGGCGGATGAACACTGAAGCTTTCTTT. Protein sequence: CSVGGTGRMNTEAFF.

This clone has at least ten counts. This chain uses TRBV14 with TRBJ2-5, with D possibly being TRBD1 (6 bases). Germline lookup yields CDR1 SGHDN and CDR2 FVKESK. The CDR3 has 13 residues. V lost 5 bases and J lost 7, with 14 bases in between. CDR3 amino acids: CASSIQGFGTQYF. The CDR3 DNA follows: TGTGCCAGCAGCATACAGGGTTTTGGGACCCAGTACTTC.

Worth noting for this clone: Within the sample, other DNA sequences also encode this same CDR3. The V call is TRBV7-9, the J call TRBJ2-1; D remains unclear. V was trimmed by 3 bases and J by 9 bases, leaving 6 bases between them. The CDR3 has 11 residues. CDR1 is SEHNR and CDR2 is FQNEAQ in the germline V gene (reference sequence). CDR3 amino acids: CASSLGGEQFF. The CDR3 region has the DNA TGTGCCAGCAGCTTGGGCGGTGAGCAGTTCTTC. Based on the CDR3 plus reference TRBV7-9 and TRBJ2-1, the full variable domain is DTGVSQNPRHKITKRGQNVTFRCDPISEHNRLYWYRQTLGQGPEFLTYFQNEAQLEKSRLLSDRFSAERPKGSFSTLEIQRTEQGDSAMYLCASSLGGEQFFGPGTRLTVL.

This chain connects TRBV6-5 to TRBJ2-1; TRBD2 matches 10 bases. Losses at the gene ends were 6 bases for V and 1 base for J; bases not matched to a gene: 3. Germline values: CDR1 MNHEY, CDR2 SVGAGI. CDR3 length: 15 amino acids. CDR3 protein: CASSGLAESYNEQFF. The CDR3 DNA reads as TGTGCCAGCAGCGGACTAGCGGAATCCTACAATGAGCAGTTCTTC.

This rearrangement joins TRBV5-8 to TRBJ2-7; a possible D gene is TRBD1 (5 bases). Per the germline V gene, CDR1 is SGHTS and CDR2 is YDEGEE. This CDR3 comprises 13 residues. V dropped 2 bases and J dropped 4 bases, with 10 bases sitting between them. In DNA form, the CDR3 reads TGTGCCAGCAGCTTCCTTGCAGGGTACGAGCAGTACTTC. As protein: CASSFLAGYEQYF.

V usage is TRBV10-3 and J usage is TRBJ2-3, with 9 bases that match TRBD2. Germline V gene data show CDR1 as ENHRY and CDR2 as SYGVKD. This CDR3 is 14 amino acids long. Trimming cost V 8 bases and J 6 bases; bases outside gene matches: 9. CDR3 DNA: TGTGCCATCGCTCTAGCGGGGATTGTGGATACGCAGTATTTT. This gives the protein CAIALAGIVDTQYF.

The V call is TRBV11-1, the J call TRBJ2-1, with D maybe TRBD2 (6 bases). Germline V gives CDR1 SGHAT, CDR2 FQDESV (reference sequence). The CDR3 consists of 15 residues. Trimming shortened V by 3 bases and J by 2 bases, and 11 bases separated the two germline ends. Written as DNA, the CDR3 is TGTGCCAGCAGCTTGGTGCGGGGCGCCTACAATGAGCAGTTCTTC. This sequence encodes CASSLVRGAYNEQFF.

The chain links TRBV5-1 to TRBJ1-5, with a weak D call TRBD1 (6 bases). CDR3 length: 14 residues. Trimming left V 0 bases short and J 4 bases short, with 8 bases between. Looked up from germline, CDR1 is SGHRS and CDR2 is YFSETQ. The CDR3 DNA is TGCGCCAGCAGCTTGGCAGGGGAGAATCAGCCCCAGCATTTT. Its translation: CASSLAGENQPQHF.

Here the CDR3 DNA reads TGTGCCAGCAGCCGGGGGGCAGGGCCCTACAATGAGCAGTTCTTC. Its protein product is CASSRGAGPYNEQFF. The chain combines TRBV5-4 with TRBJ2-1; a weak D match, TRBD2 (7 bases). CDR1 is SGHNT, CDR2 YYREEE, per germline (reference sequence). CDR3 size: 15 residues. V was cut by 4 bases and J by 2 bases, with 13 bases left in between. The full variable domain, in which reference TRBV5-4 and TRBJ2-1 provide the parts outside the CDR3, is ETGVTQSPTHLIKTRGQQVTLRCSSQSGHNTVSWYQQALGQGPQFIFQYYREEENGRGNFPPRFSGLQFPNYSSELNVNALELDDSALYLCASSRGAGPYNEQFFGPGTRLTVL.

CDR3 loop: CASRELAREQFF. The CDR3 DNA follows: TGTGCCAGCAGGGAACTAGCTCGGGAGCAGTTCTTC. V gene TRBV6-1 combines with J gene TRBJ2-1, with D possibly TRBD2 on 6 matching bases. Germline V lookup: CDR1 MNHNS, CDR2 SASEGT. Trimming took off 6 bases at V and 10 bases at J, with 13 bases between the two ends. The CDR3 has 12 residues.

This sequence joins TRBV28 and TRBJ2-7; tentatively, D is TRBD2 (7 bases). Trimming removed 2 bases at V and 7 bases at J, with 15 bases between. Germline CDR1 and CDR2: MDHEN and SYDVKM. The CDR3 runs 14 residues. For the CDR3, the DNA is TGTGCCAGCAGTTTAAGCGGGACAAGTAGAGAGCAGTACTTC. It translates to CASSLSGTSREQYF.

V usage is TRBV7-7 and J usage is TRBJ2-7, with 7 bases lining up with TRBD1. This CDR3 is built from 13 residues. V dropped 5 bases and J dropped 3; count of bases not matched to a gene: 4. Germline CDR1 SSHAT, CDR2 FNYEAQ (reference sequence). Here the CDR3 reads CASSAGTVYEQYF. Written as DNA, the CDR3 is TGTGCCAGCAGCGCTGGGACAGTCTACGAGCAGTACTTC.

V gene TRBV5-8 combines with J gene TRBJ1-4; D call uncertain. Germline CDR1 SGHTS, CDR2 YDEGEE. The germline V and J ends were trimmed by 4 bases and 7 bases, with 23 bases remaining between them. The CDR3 extends over 17 amino acids. CDR3 in amino acids: CASSVGYSGSIGEKLFF. Here the CDR3 DNA reads TGTGCCAGCAGCGTAGGGTATTCGGGGAGCATTGGTGAAAAACTGTTTTTT.

This clone was counted a single time. This chain joins TRBV28 and TRBJ2-2, with D perhaps matching TRBD1 or TRBD2 (5 bases each). V was cut by 7 bases and J by 6 bases, with 21 bases left in between. The germline CDR1 and CDR2 sequences are MDHEN and SYDVKM. The CDR3 extends over 16 amino acids. CDR3 in amino acids: CASMGVEGRRSGELFF. The CDR3 DNA follows: TGTGCCAGCATGGGGGTAGAGGGGAGAAGGTCCGGGGAGCTGTTTTTT.

This chain uses TRBV18 with TRBJ2-7, with D tentatively TRBD2 (7 bases). This CDR3 is 14 amino acids long. CDR1 and CDR2 from the germline V gene are KGHSH and LQKENI. Trimming took 2 bases from V and 4 from J, leaving 12 bases between them. The CDR3 DNA is TGTGCCAGCTCACCAGGGAGGGACACTTACGAGCAGTACTTC. Residues: CASSPGRDTYEQYF.